Listed here are 5 T cell receptor beta chains from one sample, sequenced in a study of T-cell memory formation after mild COVID-19. In TCRdb, the 5' RACE reads were re-called with MiXCR into one record per CDR3 protein. The top ten clones hold roughly 23% of a sample with 280,000 or so distinct CDR3 sequences, roughly 8% of them seen once. What was sequenced was PBMCs or a T cell subset sorted from them (not recorded which). The receptors here all came from a man between 18 and 29 years old who had mild COVID-19 (a few samples of this study predate the infection). Cell type and time point are not known.

The chain joins TRBV27 to TRBJ2-1; D may be TRBD1 or TRBD2 (6 bases each). This CDR3 has 15 residues. Deletions cut 0 bases from V and 9 bases from J, with 15 bases between. The V gene's germline CDR1 is MNHEY and CDR2 SMNVEV (reference sequence). The CDR3 here is CASSLSQGGRGEQFF. CDR3 nucleotides: TGTGCCAGCAGTTTATCCCAGGGAGGCAGGGGTGAGCAGTTCTTC.

V is TRBV5-1 and J is TRBJ1-2, with unresolved D. CDR1 and CDR2 from the germline V gene are SGHRS and YFSETQ. The CDR3 is 13 amino acids. Trimming took 5 bases from V and 6 from J, leaving 14 bases between them. In DNA, the CDR3 is TGCGCCAGCAGACCCAGTGTGGTGGATGGCTACACCTTC. It encodes CASRPSVVDGYTF.

This clonotype was seen at least ten times. The chain carries TRBV20-1 and TRBJ2-3; D might be TRBD1 (6 bases). The germline V gene encodes CDR1 DFQATT and CDR2 SNEGSKA (reference sequence). The CDR3 is 14 amino acids. V was cut by 1 base and J by 11 bases, with 19 bases left in between. The CDR3 is CSARAGAGPDRQYF. CDR3 nucleotides: TGCAGTGCTAGAGCAGGGGCCGGACCAGACCGGCAGTATTTT.

This clonotype was detected a few times. The chain has TRBV5-1 and TRBJ2-3; D is uncertain. Germline V lookup: CDR1 SGHRS, CDR2 YFSETQ. Trimming removed 1 base from V and 3 bases from J, with 9 bases in between. This CDR3 comprises 14 residues. This chain's CDR3 is CASSLRPETDTQYF. In DNA, the CDR3 is TGCGCCAGCAGCTTGCGTCCAGAGACAGATACGCAGTATTTT.

The rearrangement joins TRBV11-2 to TRBJ2-1; no reliable D call. Between the trimmed V and J ends, which lost 3 bases and 8 bases, there was a span of 8 bases. The V gene's germline CDR1 is SGHAT and CDR2 FQNNGV. The CDR3 length is 12 residues. CDR3 sequence reads: CASSFKGDEQFF. CDR3 DNA sequence: TGTGCCAGCAGCTTCAAGGGCGATGAGCAGTTCTTC.